This T cell receptor beta chain emerged from a study of blood T cell repertoires in COVID-19 (dated by TCRdb to between 2020 and 2021). Looking at the study overall: Samples covering the acute and convalescent phases of COVID-19 were provided by collaborators in the United States, Italy and Spain. The repertoires were released in a freely available public database meant as a resource for research on the immune response to SARS-CoV-2. The dataset comprised deeply sampled blood TCRbeta repertoires from subjects exposed to, actively infected with, or recovered from COVID-19. Sample metadata almost always included a de-identified subject ID, COVID-19 status, age in years and sex. Samples came from the ongoing ImmuneRACE study (first 160 participants) plus 1,254 subjects from 6 global collaborators. Where available, HLA class I and class II types were taken from metadata supplied by the sample provider and were not determined by assay-based typing. The prospective study material was composed of cDNA or gDNA derived from T cells, B-cell-depleted T cells, or PBMCs.

From the cysteine up to the phenylalanine, the CDR3 has a length of 15 residues. Of the read, only the CDR3 DNA is kept; its 45 bases are in frame from base 1. CDR1 KGHSH and CDR2 LQKENI were looked up in the germline V gene. V is pruned by 5 bases and J by 9 bases, leaving 15 bases of the junction without a gene match. TCRbeta CDR3 regions were amplified from genomic DNA using the immunoSEQ Assay, a bias-controlled multiplex PCR. Regarding the original processing steps: Within the assay, amplification of reference gene primers was used to estimate how many nucleated cells each sample contained. Sequence reads were collapsed and filtered to measure the absolute abundance of every unique TCRbeta CDR3 rearrangement. For each sample, productive Simpson clonality was calculated as the square root of Simpson's diversity index over productive rearrangements. This immuneACCESS table, as held by TCRdb, lists in-frame sequences with V and J called but not all clones. Of the missing ones, under half trace to an unresolved V gene in checked studies; the others have no known cause. The D gene and trimming were derived from the DNA, and the V and J assignments and clone size from that table. The sample includes 50,000 to 65,000 clones, with less than 90% observed a single time. The ten largest clones capture about 16% of the sample.

At one collaborating source in Seattle, patients were enrolled during active infection and were followed longitudinally through the course of disease. Collaborating institutions collected whole blood in K2EDTA tubes following their own protocols. For TCRbeta analysis, collaborators shipped samples in one of three forms: frozen whole blood, isolated PBMCs, or DNA extracted from either of those sample types. General findings and caveats noted by the study authors: The amount of clinical and demographic metadata varied by source and participant and was provided uncurated.

On this clone: The antigen this receptor binds is unknown. No base quality information exists; no much larger clone differs at one position.

The chain couples TRBV18 to TRBJ1-2, with TRBD1 identical over 7 junction bases. Sequenced material: peripheral blood. The TCR was taken from a man aged 60 to 69 with COVID-19, enrolled during active disease. The CDR3 loop reads CASSEGTEPEISYTF. The base sequence is TGTGCCAGCTCAGAGGGGACAGAACCTGAAATCAGCTACACCTTC.